This TCR beta chain was observed in a study of blood T cell repertoires in COVID-19. Whole-study context: T cells, B-cell-depleted T cells, or PBMCs provided the cDNA or gDNA that served as material.

CDR3 size: 13 residues. V was pared by 6 bases and J by 0 bases, with 6 bases between. Germline CDR1 and CDR2: LNHDA and SQIVND (reference sequence). As handled by the study authors: Using reference gene primer amplification, nucleated cell counts were estimated. Using immunoSEQ multiplex PCR, the repertoire was profiled, and TCRdb retains in-frame clones only, with some absent. V, J and clone size are taken as reported in that table, and D and trimming were inferred from the DNA itself. The data hold over 200,000 clones, with about 70% observed a single time. Sequencing was done on a sample of peripheral blood. The TCR comes from an elderly woman with acute or convalescent COVID-19. The V and J genes are TRBV19 and TRBJ1-5; D is unclear. The CDR3 coding sequence is TGTGCCAGTAGGGGAGATAGCAATCAGCCCCAGCATTTT. Translating it yields CASRGDSNQPQHF.